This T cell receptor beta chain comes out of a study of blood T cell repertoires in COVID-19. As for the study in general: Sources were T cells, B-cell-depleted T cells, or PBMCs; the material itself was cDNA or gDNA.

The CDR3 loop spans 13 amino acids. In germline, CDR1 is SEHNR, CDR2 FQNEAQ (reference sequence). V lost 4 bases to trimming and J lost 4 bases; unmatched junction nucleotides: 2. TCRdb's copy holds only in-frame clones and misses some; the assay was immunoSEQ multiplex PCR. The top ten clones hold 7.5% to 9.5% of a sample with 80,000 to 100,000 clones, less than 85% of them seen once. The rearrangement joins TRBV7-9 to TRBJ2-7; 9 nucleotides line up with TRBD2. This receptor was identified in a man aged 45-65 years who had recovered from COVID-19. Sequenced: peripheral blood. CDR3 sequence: CASSSTSGYEQYF. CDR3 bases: TGTGCCAGCAGCTCGACTAGCGGTTACGAGCAGTACTTC.